The rows below give T cell receptor beta chains drawn from one sample of a study of cytomegalovirus exposure and HLA in healthy donors. Method: immunoSEQ multiplex PCR; TCRdb's copy keeps in-frame clones and lacks some. The sample records about 190,000 clones, around four fifths being singletons. The sequenced sample was PBMCs. All receptors come from a woman between 18 and 30 years old in good health and CMV-seronegative. CDR3s include the opening cysteine and the closing phenylalanine or tryptophan. D genes are given only for firm matches. Clone size appears in some rows only: once, few, many, or a class for an expanded clone.

length | size | D | J | V | DNA | CDR3
14 | - | TRBD1 | TRBJ1-5 | TRBV5-1 | TGCGCCAGCAGCTTGGTTACAGGGGGTCAGCCCCAGCATTTT | CASSLVTGGQPQHF
13 | - | - | TRBJ2-7 | TRBV6-5 | TGTGCCAGCGGGGTCGGGAAAAAATGGGAGCAGTACTTC | CASGVGKKWEQYF
15 | - | - | TRBJ1-1 | TRBV6-4 | TGTGCCAGCAGTGAACGACCGGGGTTGAACACTGAAGCTTTCTTT | CASSERPGLNTEAFF
12 | once | TRBD1 | TRBJ1-2 | TRBV29-1 | TGCAGCGGACACAGGGGGGAGGATGGCTACACCTTC | CSGHRGEDGYTF
13 | few | TRBD1 | TRBJ1-6 | TRBV10-3 | TGTGCCACGGGACAGGGGGCTAATTCACCCCTCCACTTT | CATGQGANSPLHF
15 | few | - | TRBJ1-6 | TRBV5-1 | TGCGCCAGCAGCTTGGGAGACAGGCTGTATTCACCCCTCCACTTT | CASSLGDRLYSPLHF
14 | - | TRBD2 | TRBJ2-7 | TRBV10-1 | TGCGCCAGCAGCTCCGGGACTACCTCCTACGAGCAGTACTTC | CASSSGTTSYEQYF
13 | - | - | TRBJ2-3 | TRBV6-1 | TGTGCCAGCAGGCAGTACAGAGCAGATACGCAGTATTTT | CASRQYRADTQYF
14 | - | - | TRBJ2-7 | TRBV6-4 | TGTGCCAGCAGGACCGAGACAGGTTCAGGCGAGCAGTACTTC | CASRTETGSGEQYF
15 | - | - | TRBJ2-7 | TRBV15 | TGTGCCACCAGCAAAGATACGACTAGGTTCTACGAGCAGTACTTC | CATSKDTTRFYEQYF
14 | - | TRBD2 | TRBJ2-1 | TRBV7-3 | TGTGCCAGCAGCTTGGGACTAGCGGCCAATGAGCAGTTCTTC | CASSLGLAANEQFF
11 | - | - | TRBJ2-3 | TRBV5-4 | TGTGCCAGCAGCTTCGGAGATACGCAGTATTTT | CASSFGDTQYF
12 | - | - | TRBJ2-2 | TRBV7-9 | TGTGCCAACCTCCTAAACACCGGGGAGCTGTTTTTT | CANLLNTGELFF
16 | - | TRBD1 | TRBJ1-1 | TRBV5-1 | TGCGCCAGCAGCTTGGTAGGGGGCAACGGGAACACTGAAGCTTTCTTT | CASSLVGGNGNTEAFF
14 | - | - | TRBJ2-3 | TRBV28 | TGTGCCAGCAGTCCCCCCGTCTTCGGAGATACGCAGTATTTT | CASSPPVFGDTQYF
11 | - | - | TRBJ2-1 | TRBV9 | TGTGCCAGCAGCGTATCGGATGAGCAGTTCTTC | CASSVSDEQFF
16 | - | TRBD1 | TRBJ1-2 | TRBV4-2 | TGTGCCAGCAGCCAAGGGACAGGTATCACAAACTATGGCTACACCTTC | CASSQGTGITNYGYTF
15 | once | TRBD1 | TRBJ1-4 | TRBV5-5 | TGTGCCAGCAGCGAGGCCGGGACAGAGAATGAAAAACTGTTTTTT | CASSEAGTENEKLFF
12 | - | - | TRBJ1-1 | TRBV6-1 | TGTGCCAGCAGTCGGGTGAACACTGAAGCTTTCTTT | CASSRVNTEAFF
15 | few | TRBD1 | TRBJ1-1 | TRBV7-9 | TGTGCCAGCAGCTTTAGGGGGACAGCGAACACTGAAGCTTTCTTT | CASSFRGTANTEAFF
15 | - | - | TRBJ1-2 | TRBV27 | TGTGCCAGCAGTTTATCATCCCACTTACAGAATGGCTACACCTTC | CASSLSSHLQNGYTF
14 | - | TRBD1 | TRBJ1-2 | TRBV6-6 | TGTGCCAGCAGTTCTACCGACAGGGCCCTTGGCTACACCTTC | CASSSTDRALGYTF
14 | - | - | TRBJ1-2 | TRBV18 | TGTGCCAGCTCACCAGCCGGGGTCAGGAGTGGCTACACCTTC | CASSPAGVRSGYTF
15 | few | - | TRBJ1-1 | TRBV19 | TGTGCCAGTAGTATAGGAGGACAGATGAACACTGAAGCTTTCTTT | CASSIGGQMNTEAFF
15 | few | - | TRBJ2-7 | TRBV9 | TGTGCCAGCAGCGTAGACGGGACTTTCTCCTACGAGCAGTACTTC | CASSVDGTFSYEQYF
19 | few | TRBD2 | TRBJ2-3 | TRBV10-1 | TGCGCCAGCAGTGCCCGGAGCCGATTAGCGGGGAGAAGCACAGATACGCAGTATTTT | CASSARSRLAGRSTDTQYF
12 | - | - | TRBJ2-2 | TRBV30 | TGTGCCTGGACTGTAGGGGCCGGGGAGCTGTTTTTT | CAWTVGAGELFF
13 | - | - | TRBJ1-1 | TRBV7-9 | TGTGCCAGCAGCCTAAGAGGCAGGGGCGAAGCTTTCTTT | CASSLRGRGEAFF
13 | - | - | TRBJ1-6 | TRBV5-1 | TGCGCCACCAGGAGGGAGCTAGATTCACCCCTCCACTTT | CATRRELDSPLHF
17 | - | TRBD2 | TRBJ2-4 | TRBV9 | TGTGCCAGCAGCGTAGGTAGTAGCGGGGGAGCCAAAAACATTCAGTACTTC | CASSVGSSGGAKNIQYF
14 | - | TRBD1 | TRBJ1-1 | TRBV6-6 | TGTGCCAGCATCGGGACAGGGGGCGCATCCGAAGCTTTCTTT | CASIGTGGASEAFF
13 | - | - | TRBJ2-7 | TRBV5-1 | TGCGCCAGCAGCCTTAGCGGAAACTACGAGCAGTACTTC | CASSLSGNYEQYF
17 | - | TRBD2 | TRBJ2-1 | TRBV27 | TGTGCCAGCAGTTTCTGGGTTTCACTAGCGGGCTACAATGAGCAGTTCTTC | CASSFWVSLAGYNEQFF